This T cell receptor (beta chain) was captured by sequencing in a study of blood T cell repertoires in COVID-19. As for the study in general: There were acute and convalescent COVID-19 samples, and they came from the United States, Italy and Spain. PBMCs, B-cell-depleted T cells, or T cells were the source of the cDNA or gDNA that made up the material.

Trimming pared 8 bases from V and 6 bases from J, leaving 13 bases between. Germline V CDR1 and CDR2: SEHNR, FQNEAQ (reference sequence). This CDR3 comprises 12 residues. As originally analysed: Amplification from reference gene primers served as the basis for estimated nucleated cell counts. Sequenced by immunoSEQ multiplex PCR; TCRdb stores in-frame clones only, minus some. V and J calls and clone size are those listed in that table; D and trimming were worked out from the DNA. Among roughly 250,000 clones, approximately 91% were seen once, and the ten largest hold 2% to 2.5%. This TCR came from a woman aged 40-49 years who had recovered from COVID-19. This rearrangement joins TRBV7-9 to TRBJ1-1; D uncertain. The specimen was peripheral blood. CDR3 loop: CASHRRLAEAFF. CDR3 sequence (DNA): TGTGCCAGCCATAGGAGATTGGCTGAAGCTTTCTTT. Full variable domain (missing parts from reference TRBV7-9 and TRBJ1-1): DTGVSQNPRHKITKRGQNVTFRCDPISEHNRLYWYRQTLGQGPEFLTYFQNEAQLEKSRLLSDRFSAERPKGSFSTLEIQRTEQGDSAMYLCASHRRLAEAFFGQGTRLTVV.